A selection of T cell receptor beta chains follows, all from one sample in a study of human T cells and chemical hapten exposure. TCRdb redid the calling of the RACE reads with MiXCR, one entry per CDR3 protein. Here the sample spans over 30,000 distinct CDR3 sequences, over 7.5% being singletons. The sequenced sample was whole blood, obtained in connection with sensitization to the hapten diphenylcyclopropenone (DPC). These receptors were taken from a man in his fifties with alopecia areata. Some clones in this sample may be carry-over from other donors' samples. CDR3s include the opening cysteine and the closing phenylalanine or tryptophan. The D gene is left open where the match is weak. Where a row states a size, it is once, few, many or the class of an expanded clone; other rows omit it.

>TRBV10-3|TRBJ1-5|TRBD1|many
TGTGCCATCAGGGGGACAGGGACGGATCAGCCCCAGCATTTT
CAIRGTGTDQPQHF
>TRBV7-2|TRBJ2-6|-|-
TGTGCCAGCAGCTTAATCCGGGGGGCCATGAACGTCCTGACTTTC
CASSLIRGAMNVLTF
>TRBV12-3/TRBV12-4|TRBJ2-1|TRBD2|few
TGTGCCAGCATCCTTGGACTAGCGGGAACGGGTGAGCAGTTCTTC
CASILGLAGTGEQFF
>TRBV9|TRBJ2-1|TRBD2|-
TGTGCCAGCACCAGGACTAGCGGAAACAATGAGCAGTTCTTC
CASTRTSGNNEQFF
>TRBV12-3/TRBV12-4|TRBJ2-1|-|-
TGTGCCAGCAGTCAAATAACGACACTAGCAGGGAATGAGCAGTTCTTC
CASSQITTLAGNEQFF
>TRBV7-2|TRBJ2-7|TRBD2|many
TGTGCCAGCAGCTTAGTGCTAGCGGGATCCTACGAGCAGTACTTC
CASSLVLAGSYEQYF
>TRBV6-6|TRBJ2-7|-|many
TGTGCCACCTCAGGAGTCTCATCGTACGAGCAGTACTTC
CATSGVSSYEQYF
>TRBV10-3|TRBJ2-3|-|-
TGTGCCACCACTTGGTCTGAGCTAGCCGAAGGGTACCCCTCAGATACGCAGTATTTT
CATTWSELAEGYPSDTQYF
>TRBV12-3/TRBV12-4|TRBJ1-2|TRBD1|many
TGTGCCAGCAGGGACTTAAAAGGGGGCGCGGGTGGCTACACCTTC
CASRDLKGGAGGYTF
>TRBV11-2|TRBJ2-1|-|few
TGTGCCAGCACCGAAGTCCCCAAGTACAATGAGCAGTTCTTC
CASTEVPKYNEQFF
>TRBV20-1|TRBJ2-3|-|-
TGCAGTGCTAGAGATGTAACGCGCCGCACAGATACGCAGTATTTT
CSARDVTRRTDTQYF
>TRBV9|TRBJ2-1|-|many
TGTGCCAGCAGCGTTAAGGGGGAGCAGTTCTTC
CASSVKGEQFF
>TRBV27|TRBJ2-7|-|many
TGTGCCAGCAGCCCTGGCCTGGGGGTCTCCTACGAGCAGTACTTC
CASSPGLGVSYEQYF
>TRBV27|TRBJ2-7|TRBD1|few
TGTGCCAGCAGTAAGGGACAGGGAGCGTCCTACGAGCAGTACTTC
CASSKGQGASYEQYF
>TRBV7-3|TRBJ1-1|-|many
TGTGCCAGCAGCCCAAGGGTGAACACTGAAGCTTTCTTT
CASSPRVNTEAFF
>TRBV27|TRBJ2-1|-|-
TGTGCCAGCACAGTTTTCAATGAGCAGTTCTTC
CASTVFNEQFF
>TRBV3-1|TRBJ2-7|-|many
TGTGCCAGCAGCCAAGGGCACGAGCAGTACTTC
CASSQGHEQYF
>TRBV27|TRBJ2-4|TRBD1|many
TGTGCCAGCAGTTCGGGACAGGTGGCCAAAAACATTCAGTACTTC
CASSSGQVAKNIQYF
>TRBV7-7|TRBJ2-1|-|many
TGTGCCAGCAGCTTAGGGCCCAACAATGAGCAGTTCTTC
CASSLGPNNEQFF
>TRBV7-9|TRBJ2-1|TRBD1|many
TGTGCCAGCAGCTTTGGGACAGGGGTTTATGAGCAGTTCTTC
CASSFGTGVYEQFF